The text below deals with one T cell receptor beta chain. Its antigen is unidentified. This specimen belongs to a study of neoadjuvant anti-PD-1 for oral cavity cancer. Overall study findings and caveats: With three patients per group, TCR findings need larger cohorts. After neoadjuvant nivolumab, PBMC T cell clonality was significantly higher in non-responders than responders.

CDR3 length: 14 amino acids. In germline, CDR1 is SEHNR, CDR2 FQNEAQ (reference sequence). V lost 5 bases, J lost 1 base, and 8 bases lay in between. Time point here: after neoadjuvant nivolumab, at surgical resection. These newly diagnosed stage II-IVA oral cavity squamous cell carcinoma patients had no prior systemic or radiation treatment. PBMCs were not maintained or expanded in culture before analysis. Using immunoSEQ multiplex PCR, the repertoire was profiled, and TCRdb retains in-frame clones only, with some absent. Seen here are some 14,000 clones, roughly 74% observed once, and the top ten hold 2.8%.

Source: PBMCs, taken after nivolumab (anti-PD-1) treatment. J is TRBJ2-2 and V is TRBV7-9, with D possibly TRBD2 on 5 matching bases. The sequence was obtained from a person aged 35-79 years with oral cavity squamous cell carcinoma. CDR3 sequence (DNA): TGTGCCAGCAGCCCAACTAGGAACACCGGGGAGCTGTTTTTT. Translating gives CASSPTRNTGELFF.